These 8 T cell receptor beta chains were all obtained from the same sample, sequenced in a study of blood T cell repertoires in COVID-19. Produced via immunoSEQ multiplex PCR; TCRdb's table is partial and in-frame only. Among about 71,000 clones listed, around 86% were seen once. Sequencing used peripheral blood. These receptors came from a man aged 30 to 45 with acute or convalescent COVID-19.

The V and J genes are TRBV18 and TRBJ2-7; tentatively, D is TRBD1 (5 bases). The CDR3 extends over 15 amino acids. The V gene lost 3 bases and the J gene lost 3 bases, with 15 bases spanning the gap. The germline V gene encodes CDR1 KGHSH and CDR2 LQKENI. The CDR3 nucleotides read TGTGCCAGCTCACCCAACTCCGCCAGGGACTACGAGCAGTACTTC. Translated: CASSPNSARDYEQYF.

J is TRBJ2-3 and V is TRBV19; 7 bases map to TRBD1. The J segment lost 6 bases and the V segment lost 6 bases, leaving 0 bases of the junction unmatched. CDR3 length: 11 amino acids. Germline lookup yields CDR1 LNHDA and CDR2 SQIVND (reference sequence). Here the CDR3 DNA reads TGTGCCAGTAGACAGGGGGATACGCAGTATTTT. This codes for CASRQGDTQYF.

The rearrangement joins TRBV5-4 to TRBJ2-3; the D gene is possibly TRBD2 (6 bases). The CDR3 is 14 amino acids. CDR1 and CDR2 from the germline V gene are SGHNT and YYREEE (reference sequence). V was cut by 3 bases and J by 4 bases, with 12 bases left in between. CDR3: CASSSSTSPDTQYF. The CDR3 DNA reads as TGTGCCAGCAGCTCCTCGACTAGTCCAGATACGCAGTATTTT.

This clone was picked up a small number of times. The CDR3, as DNA: TGTGCCAGCAGCTTGGGGCATCTTTATAATTCACCCCTCCACTTT. Amino acid sequence: CASSLGHLYNSPLHF. The chain couples TRBV7-6 to TRBJ1-6; D may be TRBD1 (5 bases). Germline V gives CDR1 SGHVS, CDR2 FNYEAQ. The CDR3 has 15 residues. V lost 3 bases and J lost 4, with 10 bases in between.

The chain recombines TRBV11-2 with TRBJ2-1; 8 positions agree with TRBD1. Germline values: CDR1 SGHAT, CDR2 FQNNGV. Germline trimming cut 5 bases from V and 7 bases from J; bases unmatched to any gene: 10. CDR3 length: 15 residues. The CDR3 DNA reads as TGTGCCAGCAGCCAAATAACAGGGGGTGGGAATGAGCAGTTCTTC. It is translated as CASSQITGGGNEQFF. Drawing the rest from reference TRBV11-2 and TRBJ2-1, the complete variable domain is EAGVAQSPRYKIIEKRQSVAFWCNPISGHATLYWYQQILGQGPKLLIQFQNNGVVDDSQLPKDRFSAERLKGVDSTLKIQPAKLEDSAVYLCASSQITGGGNEQFFGPGTRLTVL.

The J gene is TRBJ2-5, the V gene TRBV20-1; possibly TRBD1 for D (5 bases). Between the trimmed V and J ends, which lost 3 bases and 4 bases, there was a span of 21 bases. The germline V gene encodes CDR1 DFQATT and CDR2 SNEGSKA (reference sequence). CDR3 length equals 16 residues. CDR3 loop: CSASGLGQGRGETQYF. For the CDR3, the DNA is TGCAGTGCTAGTGGTCTTGGGCAGGGTAGAGGAGAGACCCAGTACTTC.

This sequence joins TRBV7-8 and TRBJ1-4, with a tentative D call TRBD1 (5 bases). V was pared by 5 bases and J by 7 bases, with 14 bases between. Germline assignment: CDR1 SGHVS and CDR2 FQNEAQ. The CDR3 extends over 14 amino acids. CDR3 residues: CASSDRWDFEKLFF. The DNA for the CDR3 is TGTGCCAGCAGCGACAGATGGGATTTTGAAAAACTGTTTTTT.

J is TRBJ1-1 and V is TRBV5-1, with D possibly being TRBD1 (6 bases). Germline assignment: CDR1 SGHRS and CDR2 YFSETQ. Trimming removed 4 bases at V and 5 bases at J, with 12 bases between. CDR3 size: 13 residues. The CDR3 loop reads CASSRRGTTEAFF. DNA of the CDR3: TGCGCCAGCAGCCGCAGGGGAACAACTGAAGCTTTCTTT.